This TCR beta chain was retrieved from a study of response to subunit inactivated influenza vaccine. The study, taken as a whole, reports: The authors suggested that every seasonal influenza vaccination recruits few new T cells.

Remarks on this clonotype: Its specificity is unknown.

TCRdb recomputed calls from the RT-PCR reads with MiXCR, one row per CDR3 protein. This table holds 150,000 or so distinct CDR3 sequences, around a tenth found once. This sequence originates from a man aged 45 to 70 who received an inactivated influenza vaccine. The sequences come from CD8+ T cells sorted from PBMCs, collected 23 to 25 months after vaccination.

Written as DNA, the CDR3 is TGTGCCAGCAGCTTAGGGGTAAGGGGGAAGGGCACTGAAGCTTTCTTT. It is translated as CASSLGVRGKGTEAFF. The rearrangement uses TRBV7-9 and TRBJ1-1, with a weak D call TRBD1 (6 bases). The CDR3 runs 16 residues. The germline gives CDR1 SEHNR, CDR2 FQNEAQ (reference sequence). Trimming took 1 base from V and 4 from J, leaving 16 bases between them.